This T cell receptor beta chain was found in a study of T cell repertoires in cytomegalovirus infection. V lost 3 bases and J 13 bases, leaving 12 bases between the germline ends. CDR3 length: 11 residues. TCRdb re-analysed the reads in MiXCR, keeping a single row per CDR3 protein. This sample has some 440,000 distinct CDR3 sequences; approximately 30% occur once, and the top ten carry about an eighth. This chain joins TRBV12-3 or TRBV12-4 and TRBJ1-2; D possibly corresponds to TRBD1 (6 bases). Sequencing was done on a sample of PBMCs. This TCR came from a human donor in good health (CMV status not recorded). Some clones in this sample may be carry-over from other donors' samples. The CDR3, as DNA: TGTGCCAGCAGTTTTGGGGGGCACAGCACCTTC. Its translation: CASSFGGHSTF.